Listed here is a single TCR beta chain. Its antigen is unidentified. These data are taken from a study of T cell responses to AZD1222 COVID-19 vaccine. This table comes from immunoSEQ multiplex PCR, and its TCRdb copy is limited to in-frame clones, with some not included. The data show about 110,000 clones, with around 81% seen just once and approximately 4.6% held by the top ten. Broader study findings: Elevations in Spike-specific TCR breadth and depth followed administration of two AZD1222 doses.

CDR3 size: 14 residues. The germline V gene encodes CDR1 MNHEY and CDR2 SVGEGT. The V end lost 1 base, the J end lost 6 bases, and 13 bases lay between the germline ends. The chain recombines TRBV6-2 or TRBV6-3 with TRBJ2-7; D remains unclear. This material consisted of peripheral blood, taken on day 0 of AZD1222 vaccination. The receptor was derived from an adult in good health. CDR3 bases: TGTGCCAGCAGTTACTGGCAGGCCGTTAGCGAGCAGTACTTC. Translated: CASSYWQAVSEQYF.